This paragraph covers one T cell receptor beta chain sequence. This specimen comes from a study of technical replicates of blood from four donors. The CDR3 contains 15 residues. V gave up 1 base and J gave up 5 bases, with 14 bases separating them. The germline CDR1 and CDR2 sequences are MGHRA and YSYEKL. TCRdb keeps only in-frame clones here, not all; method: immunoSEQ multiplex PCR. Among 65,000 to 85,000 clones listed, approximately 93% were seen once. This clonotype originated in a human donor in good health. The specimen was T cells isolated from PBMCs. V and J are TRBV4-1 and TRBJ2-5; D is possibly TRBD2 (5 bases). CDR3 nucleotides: TGCGCCAGCAGCCAAGTTGGCAGCGAGGGTGAGACCCAGTACTTC. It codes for CASSQVGSEGETQYF.